Each of the 8 T cell receptor beta chains below was sequenced from the same sample in a study of human T cells and chemical hapten exposure. The time point is: pre-sensitization, week 0. Documented treatment: therapeutic diphenylcyclopropenone sensitization with weekly scalp DPC. Each CDR3 protein gets one entry after TCRdb re-called the RACE reads with MiXCR. The profile shows tens of thousands of distinct CDR3 sequences, 8% to 10% of them singletons. Sequenced material: whole blood, taken in connection with sensitization to the hapten diphenylcyclopropenone (DPC). The receptors derive from a woman aged 35 to 49 with alopecia areata. Some clones in this sample may be carry-over from other donors' samples.

The chain has TRBV21-1 and TRBJ1-6; the D call of TRBD1 is as the table states it, not checked on the DNA. TRBV21-1 is a documented pseudogene. The CDR3 spans 14 residues. CDR3 residues: CASNPQGWGSPLHF. DNA of the CDR3: TGTGCCAGCAACCCGCAGGGGTGGGGGTCACCCCTCCACTTT.

The chain joins TRBV3-1 to TRBJ2-5; D uncertain. This CDR3 is 11 amino acids long. Germline CDR1 is LGHDT and CDR2 is YNNKEL (reference sequence). Trimming removed 6 bases at V and 5 bases at J, with 7 bases between. Here the CDR3 DNA reads TGTGCCAGCAGTGCAAAGGAGACCCAGTACTTC. Translated, it gives CASSAKETQYF.

The rearrangement joins TRBV7-8 to TRBJ2-2; D uncertain. Deletions cut 3 bases from V and 5 bases from J, with 10 bases between. This CDR3 is built from 14 residues. Germline values: CDR1 SGHVS, CDR2 FQNEAQ. The CDR3 bases are TGTGCCAGCAGCTTGCGGAGAGTTACCGGGGAGCTGTTTTTT. Encoded protein: CASSLRRVTGELFF.

There are many counts of this clonotype. This sequence joins TRBV4-3 and TRBJ1-4; TRBD1 is a possible D gene (5 bases). V was shortened by 0 bases and J by 11 bases, with 10 bases between the two germline ends. Per germline, CDR1 LGHNA and CDR2 YSLEER. The CDR3 has 13 residues. The CDR3 sequence: CASSQDRQPKLFF. CDR3 in DNA: TGCGCCAGCAGCCAAGATAGACAGCCGAAACTGTTTTTT.

The chain uses TRBV5-1 and TRBJ2-5; 7 nucleotides match TRBD2. From germline, CDR1 is SGHRS and CDR2 YFSETQ. The trim removed 2 bases at V and 2 bases at J, leaving 9 bases unmatched. The CDR3 has 16 amino acids. The CDR3: CASSLSGTNPQETQYF. The CDR3 coding sequence is TGCGCCAGCAGCTTATCCGGGACTAACCCACAAGAGACCCAGTACTTC.

Ten or more counts support this clonotype. CDR3 coding DNA: TGTGCCAGCACAGGGTTCTCTGAAGCTTTCTTT. Its translation is CASTGFSEAFF. This chain joins TRBV19 and TRBJ1-1, with a weak D call TRBD1 (6 bases). Germline CDR1 reads LNHDA; CDR2 reads SQIVND (reference sequence). With 9 bases removed from V and 6 bases from J, the gap between germline ends came to 11 bases. This CDR3 comprises 11 residues. The variable domain in full, completed from reference TRBV19 and TRBJ1-1, reads DGGITQSPKYLFRKEGQNVTLSCEQNLNHDAMYWYRQDPGQGLRLIYYSQIVNDFQKGDIAEGYSVSREKKESFPLTVTSAQKNPTAFYLCASTGFSEAFFGQGTRLTVV.

J is TRBJ1-6 and V is TRBV25-1; D call uncertain. CDR1 and CDR2 from the germline V gene are MGHDK and SYGVNS. Trimming took 3 bases from V and 7 from J, leaving 13 bases between them. The CDR3 is 15 amino acids. The CDR3 loop is CASSDSDGENSPLHF. CDR3 sequence (DNA): TGTGCCAGCAGTGACTCGGACGGGGAGAATTCACCCCTCCACTTT.

CDR3 nucleotides: TGTGCCAGCAGTTTATCTCTGACCGGGGAGCTGTTTTTT. It translates to CASSLSLTGELFF. V and J are TRBV12-3 or TRBV12-4 and TRBJ2-2; D unresolved. The CDR3 spans 13 residues. Trimming removed 2 bases at V and 5 bases at J, with 6 bases between.